The source of this TCR beta chain is a study of cytomegalovirus exposure and HLA in healthy donors. Germline V gene sequence: CDR1 LNHDA, CDR2 SQIVND (reference sequence). There are 15 residues in the CDR3. V lost 5 bases, J lost 6 bases, and 17 bases lay in between. Notes on the study in general: According to the study, some 160 TCR beta chains were cytomegalovirus-associated.

Both 60 Vbeta primers and 13 Jbeta primers went into the PCR. Method: immunoSEQ multiplex PCR; TCRdb's copy keeps in-frame clones and lacks some. Of about 200,000 clones listed, about four fifths are singletons. This clone was seen more than once but under ten times. Its antigen is not identified. The source material was PBMCs. The clonotype originates from a man aged 25 to 40 in good health and CMV-seronegative. This sequence joins TRBV19 and TRBJ1-5; no clear D. CDR3 sequence reads: CASSEAKGRGQPQHF. The CDR3 coding sequence is TGTGCCAGTAGTGAAGCGAAGGGCCGGGGTCAGCCCCAGCATTTT.